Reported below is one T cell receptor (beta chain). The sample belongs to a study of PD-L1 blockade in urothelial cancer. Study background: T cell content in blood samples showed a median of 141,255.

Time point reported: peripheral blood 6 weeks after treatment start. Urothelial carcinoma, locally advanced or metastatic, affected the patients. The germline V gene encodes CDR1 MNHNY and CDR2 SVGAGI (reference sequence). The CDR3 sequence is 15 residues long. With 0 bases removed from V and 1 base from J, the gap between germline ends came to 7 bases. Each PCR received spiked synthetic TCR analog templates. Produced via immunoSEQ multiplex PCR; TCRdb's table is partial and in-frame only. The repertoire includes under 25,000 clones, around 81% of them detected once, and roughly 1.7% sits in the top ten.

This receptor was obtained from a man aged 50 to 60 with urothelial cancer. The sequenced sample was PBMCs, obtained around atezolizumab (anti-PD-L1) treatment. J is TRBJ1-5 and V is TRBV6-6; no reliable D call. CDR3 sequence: CASSYSGRSNQPQHF. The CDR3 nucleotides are TGTGCCAGCAGTTACTCTGGCAGGAGCAATCAGCCCCAGCATTTT.